The clone carrying this T cell receptor (beta chain) was found many times. From germline, CDR1 is DFQATT and CDR2 SNEGSKA (reference sequence). V dropped 3 bases and J dropped 4; count of bases not matched to a gene: 9. The CDR3 consists of 15 residues. This specimen belongs to a study of molecular identifiers for immune sequencing clone quantification. Making the bulk TCR libraries relied on previously described methods and listed TCR primers. TCRdb re-called the PCR reads through MiXCR, storing one row per CDR3 protein. The top ten hold roughly 0.8% of the sample, which has 300,000 to 400,000 distinct CDR3 sequences, around a fifth seen once.

The chain is built from TRBV20-1 and TRBJ2-1; 7 nucleotides agree with TRBD2. The sequence derives from a human donor in good health. Some libraries in this study had Jurkat cell RNA spiked in. Sequencing was performed on naive CD8+ T cells from blood, with Jurkat cell RNA spiked in. Subset here: FACS-sorted CD8+CD4-CCR7+CD45RA+ naive T cells. DNA for the CDR3: TGCAGTGCTAGCGCAGAGCTAGCGGCTTACAATGAGCAGTTCTTC. Translated: CSASAELAAYNEQFF.